One sample yielded the 6 T cell receptor beta chains listed below, sequenced in a study of blood T cell repertoires in COVID-19. Sequencing used immunoSEQ multiplex PCR; TCRdb keeps in-frame clones, though not all of them. The repertoire has some 230,000 clones, about 80% of them found once; the top ten carry roughly 2.3%. Sequenced input: peripheral blood. These receptors were collected from a woman aged 55-69 years with acute or convalescent COVID-19.

The chain is built from TRBV6-6 and TRBJ1-1; D is uncertain. The length of the CDR3 is 16 residues. Germline CDR1 reads MNHNY; CDR2 reads SVGAGI (reference sequence). The germline V and J ends were trimmed by 7 bases and 0 bases, with 18 bases remaining between them. CDR3 sequence reads: CASTDPGAIMNTEAFF. The CDR3 nucleotides read TGTGCCAGCACAGATCCAGGTGCCATTATGAACACTGAAGCTTTCTTT.

This clone was detected only once. CDR3 region: CASSVPSMAQYF. CDR3 DNA sequence: TGTGCCAGCAGCGTCCCTAGCATGGCGCAGTATTTT. J is TRBJ2-3 and V is TRBV9; possibly TRBD2 for D (5 bases). The germline gives CDR1 SGDLS, CDR2 YYNGEE. The CDR3 spans 12 residues. V was cut by 2 bases and J by 10 bases, with 11 bases left in between.

This clone was picked up a small number of times. This sequence joins TRBV18 and TRBJ1-5; unclear D gene. V was trimmed by 5 bases and J by 3 bases, leaving 8 bases between them. Germline CDR1 and CDR2: KGHSH and LQKENI. This CDR3 is built from 13 residues. CDR3 coding DNA: TGTGCCAGCTCAGTCCGGGACAATCAGCCCCAGCATTTT. The encoded protein is CASSVRDNQPQHF.

The chain is built from TRBV6-6 and TRBJ1-2, with 7 nucleotides matching TRBD1. CDR1 MNHNY and CDR2 SVGAGI come from the germline V gene (reference sequence). The CDR3 runs 15 residues. V lost 6 bases, J lost 8 bases, and 15 bases stayed unmatched. The CDR3 DNA sequence: TGTGCCAGCAGCCAAACCCCGGGACAGTTAGACGGCTACACCTTC. Encoded protein: CASSQTPGQLDGYTF.

The chain joins TRBV19 to TRBJ2-7; D remains unclear. From germline, CDR1 is LNHDA and CDR2 SQIVND (reference sequence). This CDR3 contains 14 residues. Deletions cut 3 bases from V and 2 bases from J, with 11 bases between. In nucleotides, the CDR3 is TGTGCCAGTAGTATTACCGCCAGCGCCTACGAGCAGTACTTC. It specifies CASSITASAYEQYF.

This chain connects TRBV5-1 to TRBJ2-3; D is possibly TRBD2 (6 bases). This CDR3 comprises 15 residues. Trimming took 0 bases from V and 0 from J, leaving 8 bases between them. Germline CDR1 is SGHRS and CDR2 is YFSETQ. For the CDR3, the DNA is TGCGCCAGCAGCTTGGAGGCGGGGAGCACAGATACGCAGTATTTT. Amino acid sequence: CASSLEAGSTDTQYF.